This T cell receptor beta chain is from a study of beta chain features in type 1 diabetes. Findings and limits, study-wide: Patients with Type 1 diabetes showed moderately but significantly shorter TCRB CDR3s in all four CD4+ subsets.

A sort by CD45RO/CCR7/CD25/CD127/CD95/CD27 yielded CD4+ naive, central memory, regulatory and stem cell-like memory cells. This clone has just a few counts. Its specificity is not known. The germline V gene has CDR1 GTSNPN and CDR2 SVGIG (reference sequence). The CDR3 extends over 13 amino acids. V was trimmed by 1 base and J by 9 bases, leaving 16 bases between them. The isolated RNA, all of it, was reverse transcribed, so expressed TCRB transcripts were what got sequenced. TCRdb keeps only in-frame clones here, not all; method: immunoSEQ multiplex PCR. The table has around 120,000 clones, roughly a sixth seen once.

The TCR originated in a man between 18 and 29 years old with type 1 diabetes. The V gene is TRBV30, the J gene TRBJ2-7; D tentatively reads TRBD1 or TRBD2 (5 bases each). The sequenced sample was central memory CD4+ T cells from blood. The CDR3 is CAWSGGDLARQYF. CDR3 in DNA: TGTGCCTGGAGTGGAGGGGACCTTGCTCGGCAGTACTTC.